The entry that follows covers one T cell receptor (beta chain) sequence. The DNA ends 3 residues before the CDR3 does, and the rest of the CDR3 is filled in from the germline J gene. The data were taken from a study of T cells in women clearing cervical HPV infection. CDR3 size: 15 residues. Per germline, CDR1 DFQATT and CDR2 SNEGSKA (reference sequence). The assay was immunoSEQ multiplex PCR, and TCRdb's table has in-frame clones only and misses some. Recorded for this sample: some 40,000 clones. Sequenced: blood buffy coat. This receptor was taken from a woman aged 18 to 75 with a cervical HPV16 infection that either progressed to CIN3+ or cleared (not recorded which). This chain connects TRBV20-1 to TRBJ2-3; 9 positions match TRBD2. The CDR3 here is CSATGREGREETQYF. The sequenced CDR3 bases are TGCAGTGCCACAGGGCGGGAGGGCCGGGAGGAGACG.